This TCR beta chain was sequenced in a study of shared clonotypes between healthy human individuals. The CDR3 sequence is 14 residues long. In germline, CDR1 is SGHTA, CDR2 FQGNSA. V was clipped by 5 bases and J by 6 bases, with 17 bases between them. Generated by immunoSEQ multiplex PCR, the TCRdb table keeps only in-frame clones and is missing some. There are about 960,000 clones in the sample; approximately 80% occur only once, and nearly 1.5% lies in the top ten. The chain uses TRBV7-2 and TRBJ2-7; weak D call: TRBD2 (5 bases). Sequenced input: memory CD4+ T cells sorted from blood. Subset reported: CD45RA-negative fraction. This sequence was found in a man aged 18 to 30 in good health. CDR3 sequence reads: CASSVPKTNAEQYF. The CDR3 nucleotides read TGTGCCAGCAGCGTCCCCAAGACTAACGCCGAGCAGTACTTC.